These 2 T cell receptor beta chains were all obtained from the same sample, sequenced in a study of blood T cell repertoires in COVID-19. Assay: immunoSEQ multiplex PCR; the TCRdb copy retains only in-frame clones and omits some. The sample carries roughly 76,000 clones, approximately 90% recorded once. Sequenced: PBMCs or T cells enriched from blood (not recorded which). All receptors come from a woman in her forties or fifties with acute COVID-19.

DNA of the CDR3: TGTGCCACCAGCAGAGATACTATGGGAGGCTCACCCCTCCACTTT. Encoded protein: CATSRDTMGGSPLHF. The chain recombines TRBV15 with TRBJ1-6, with D unresolved. Germline V gene sequence: CDR1 LNHNV, CDR2 YYDKDF (reference sequence). V lost 0 bases, J lost 10 bases, and 13 bases lay in between. CDR3 length: 15 residues.

J is TRBJ1-5 and V is TRBV30; 8 nucleotides match TRBD1. Germline CDR1 is GTSNPN and CDR2 is SVGIG (reference sequence). The CDR3 spans 16 residues. The V and J ends lost 1 base and 7 bases, in that order; junction bases with no gene match: 12. The CDR3 sequence is CAWSGLRDRRSQPQHF. Here the CDR3 DNA reads TGTGCCTGGAGTGGTCTTAGGGACAGGCGCAGCCAGCCCCAGCATTTT.